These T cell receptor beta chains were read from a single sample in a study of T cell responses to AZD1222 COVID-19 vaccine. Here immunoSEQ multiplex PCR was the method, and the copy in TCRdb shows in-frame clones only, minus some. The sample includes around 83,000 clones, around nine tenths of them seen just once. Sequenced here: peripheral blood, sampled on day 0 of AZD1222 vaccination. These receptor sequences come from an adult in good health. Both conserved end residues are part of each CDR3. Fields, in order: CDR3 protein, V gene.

CDR3: CASSLADIYNEQFF
V: TRBV7-9

CDR3: CASTGATAYNEQFF
V: TRBV7-2

CDR3: CASSGHMNTEAFF
V: TRBV28

CDR3: CASSLSLAGSNEQFF
V: TRBV5-1

CDR3: CATSDVDRSNTGELFF
V: TRBV24-1

CDR3: CASSQGGSGRADTQYF
V: TRBV4-3

CDR3: CASSVGTSVYEQYF
V: TRBV9

CDR3: CASSWGFQETQYF
V: TRBV7-9

CDR3: CASSLPQAAGYTF
V: TRBV5-1

CDR3: CASSSGTSGLTGELFF
V: TRBV28

CDR3: CASSSTGETQYF
V: TRBV11-2

CDR3: CASSDSPGTASYEQYF
V: TRBV9

CDR3: CAISEGSPSNQPQHF
V: TRBV10-3

CDR3: CASSLGGLERQTGELFF
V: TRBV5-1

CDR3: CASSSSGTVNQPQHF
V: TRBV28

CDR3: CASSQGQFNEKLFF
V: TRBV3-1/TRBV3-2

CDR3: CASSRTATNEKLFF
V: TRBV18

CDR3: CASSLMELETTQHF
V: TRBV28

CDR3: CASSSLARSYGYTF
V: TRBV6-2/TRBV6-3

CDR3: CASRPPGQGNTEAFF
V: TRBV19

CDR3: CASSLAIEGAGFF
V: TRBV7-2

CDR3: CASSRPGVDTEAFF
V: TRBV18

CDR3: CASSLGETQYF
V: TRBV2

CDR3: CASSSGTGAPGGHEQYF
V: TRBV5-5

CDR3: CASSQEGGGGETQYF
V: TRBV4-3

CDR3: CASRQDNRAQDTF
V: TRBV2

CDR3: CASSLSQGGEQYF
V: TRBV7-2

CDR3: CASTPLGSLNTEAFF
V: TRBV28

CDR3: CASSLDRGYGYTF
V: TRBV7-2

CDR3: CASSSSVSLDYGYTF
V: TRBV7-6

CDR3: CASSFSWGGPNTGELFF
V: TRBV11-3

CDR3: CASSPGTSGREDTQYF
V: TRBV5-1

CDR3: CASSSGQANSPLHF
V: TRBV7-9

CDR3: CASRLTGARGYTF
V: TRBV6-5

CDR3: CASSLRIQVNTEAFF
V: TRBV6-5

CDR3: CASSQDWSDEQFF
V: TRBV4-2

CDR3: CASSQEGQGDEQYF
V: TRBV4-1